These T cell receptor beta chains were read from a single sample in a study of somatic mutations in cytotoxic T cells in rheumatoid arthritis. Only in-frame clones appear in the TCRdb table, and some are missing; sequencing was by immunoSEQ multiplex PCR. Seen here are 15,000 or so clones, about 90% observed once, and the top ten hold approximately 19%. Sequenced material: CD4+ T cells sorted from blood. The receptor source for this set is a man aged 70-80 years with rheumatoid arthritis. CDR3s include the opening cysteine and the closing phenylalanine or tryptophan. Clone size is not always given. Where it is, it says once, few, many or a class for expanded clones.

j_gene	v_gene	abundance	CDR3aa
TRBJ1-3	TRBV11-2	.	CASSNKAGGNGNTIYF
TRBJ2-3	TRBV11-3	.	CASSLDGGLTQYF
TRBJ2-2	TRBV7-2	once	CASSPQGGDGELFF
TRBJ1-5	TRBV7-9	once	CASNKVTGGSNQPQHF
TRBJ2-7	TRBV9	.	CASSVAGGTEQYF
TRBJ1-6	TRBV11-2	.	CASSLTTGNSPLHF
TRBJ1-1	TRBV7-2	.	CASSLAGSNTEAFF
TRBJ2-7	TRBV30	few	CAWIGDRESEQYF
TRBJ1-4	TRBV30	.	CAWSPGTGGEKLFF
TRBJ2-5	TRBV9	.	CASSVGTAQETQYF
TRBJ2-7	TRBV2	.	CASSDVDLIRGMIYEQYF
TRBJ1-5	TRBV6-5	.	CASSPRLSGHSSF
TRBJ2-2	TRBV11-2	.	CASSSDRNTGELFF
TRBJ1-1	TRBV5-1	.	CASSSRAAEAFF
TRBJ2-7	TRBV19	.	CASSRGKPAYEQYF
TRBJ2-3	TRBV5-4	.	CASSPSTDTQYF
TRBJ1-2	TRBV5-6	few	CASSAGSYGYTF
TRBJ2-2	TRBV18	.	CASSSTGSRGTGELFF
TRBJ2-3	TRBV4-1	.	CASSQPGLGTDTQYF
TRBJ2-7	TRBV19	.	CASSIAKRDFSYEQYF
TRBJ2-3	TRBV19	once	CASTPLGGARDTQYF
TRBJ1-5	TRBV6-5	few	CASSLAQGQGNQPQHF
TRBJ2-2	TRBV11-3	.	CASSFRQGTGELFF
TRBJ1-2	TRBV6-1	few	CASSEVPGGTRGYTF
TRBJ1-1	TRBV30	.	CAWSVPLASGTEAFF
TRBJ2-5	TRBV28	once	CASSSLTGARKTQYF
TRBJ2-3	TRBV19	.	CASRIAGDTQYF
TRBJ2-1	TRBV19	.	CASSIGRGPFSDEQFF
TRBJ1-5	TRBV11-3	.	CASSPQGDSNQPQHF
TRBJ2-5	TRBV9	.	CASTTSGGAGETQYF
TRBJ2-3	TRBV10-3	.	CAISEGTGGTDTQYF
TRBJ2-5	TRBV5-1	.	CASSTGRGEAETQYF
TRBJ2-7	TRBV6-5	.	CASSYTTTGGSYEQYF
TRBJ1-5	TRBV15	.	CATSRSAGGDSNQPQHF
TRBJ1-2	TRBV5-5	.	CASSLDSYGYTF
TRBJ1-4	TRBV6-5	.	CASSYSSNEKLFF
TRBJ2-3	TRBV5-1	.	CASSLGTSGGFSTQYF
TRBJ1-1	TRBV27	.	CASTPLTGFPNTEAFF
TRBJ1-5	TRBV28	.	CASSLSGVGNQPQHF
TRBJ2-2	TRBV5-4	.	CASSAAGDDTGELFF
TRBJ1-6	TRBV4-1	few	CASSQGLTSRNSPLHF
TRBJ1-1	TRBV5-4	.	CASSLGGRGTEAFF
TRBJ2-3	TRBV6-5	.	CASRLSITDTQYF
TRBJ2-7	TRBV23-1	.	CASSLWTGGSYEQYF
TRBJ2-1	TRBV27	.	CASSLSRTSGRVNEQFF
TRBJ2-3	TRBV14	.	CASSQIRGGLTDTQYF
TRBJ1-2	TRBV6-5	.	CASKGTGLYSYTF
TRBJ2-7	TRBV6-1	.	CASSSRTVSVYEQYF
TRBJ1-1	TRBV18	once	CASSPPSQGGRAFF
TRBJ2-7	TRBV27	once	CASSLEVQSSHEQYF
TRBJ2-7	TRBV6-1	.	CASSDSSGGAEQYF
TRBJ2-4	TRBV5-4	.	CASTPGQGRAKNIQYF
TRBJ2-7	TRBV9	.	CASSVYPSGFYEQYF
TRBJ2-7	TRBV5-4	.	CASSSGGLVSYEQYF
TRBJ1-3	TRBV7-9	.	CASSPRAGTGGNTIYF
TRBJ2-7	TRBV18	.	CASSPRGQGVYEQYF
TRBJ2-1	TRBV18	.	CASSPAGGPLEQFF
TRBJ1-4	TRBV6-1	.	CASSEAPTGEDEKLFF
TRBJ2-7	TRBV5-4	.	CASSPWTSGSYEQYF
TRBJ2-1	TRBV11-1	once	CASSTGQYNEQFF